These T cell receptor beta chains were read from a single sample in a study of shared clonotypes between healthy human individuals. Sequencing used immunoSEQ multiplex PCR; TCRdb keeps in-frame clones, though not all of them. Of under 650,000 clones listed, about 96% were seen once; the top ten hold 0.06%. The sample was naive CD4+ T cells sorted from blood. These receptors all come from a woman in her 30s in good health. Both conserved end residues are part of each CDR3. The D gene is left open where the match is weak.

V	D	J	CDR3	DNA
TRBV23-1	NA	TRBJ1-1	CASSRDNFGNTEAFF	TGCGCCAGCAGCCGGGACAACTTTGGGAACACTGAAGCTTTCTTT
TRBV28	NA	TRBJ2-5	CASRGGGEETQYF	TGTGCCAGCAGGGGAGGGGGCGAAGAGACCCAGTACTTC
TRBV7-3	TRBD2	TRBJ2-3	CASSPGTTTDTQYF	TGTGCCAGCAGCCCTGGGACTACCACAGATACGCAGTATTTT
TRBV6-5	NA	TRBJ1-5	CASSYIGGQPQHF	TGTGCCAGCAGTTACATAGGCGGCCAGCCCCAGCATTTT
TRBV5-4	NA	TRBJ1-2	CASSKQDLFGYTF	TGTGCCAGCAGTAAACAGGATCTTTTCGGCTACACCTTC
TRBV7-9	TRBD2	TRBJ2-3	CASSLKGGLAGTDTQYF	TGTGCCAGCAGCTTAAAGGGCGGGCTAGCGGGAACAGATACGCAGTATTTT
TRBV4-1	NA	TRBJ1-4	CASSRHRVTNEKLFF	TGCGCCAGCAGCCGACACAGGGTAACTAATGAAAAACTGTTTTTT
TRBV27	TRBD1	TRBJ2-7	CASSKGGLGQGLYYEQYF	TGTGCCAGCAGTAAGGGGGGTTTGGGACAGGGGCTTTACTACGAGCAGTACTTC
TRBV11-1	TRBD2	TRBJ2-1	CASSSGLAGRSYNEQFF	TGTGCCAGCAGCTCAGGACTAGCGGGACGCTCCTACAATGAGCAGTTCTTC
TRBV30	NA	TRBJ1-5	CAWSVGQGRNQPQHF	TGTGCCTGGAGTGTAGGGCAGGGTCGAAATCAGCCCCAGCATTTT
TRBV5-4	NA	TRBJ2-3	CASSLEVDLGADTQYF	TGTGCCAGCAGCTTGGAGGTAGATCTGGGCGCAGATACGCAGTATTTT
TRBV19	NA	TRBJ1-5	CASSIGLYQPQHF	TGTGCCAGTAGCATCGGGCTCTATCAGCCCCAGCATTTT
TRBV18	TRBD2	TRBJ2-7	CASSPLPGTSGSQYEQYF	TGTGCCAGCTCTCCATTACCGGGGACTAGCGGGAGTCAGTACGAGCAGTACTTC
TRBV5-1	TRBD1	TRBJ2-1	CASSLLDRDDEQFF	TGCGCCAGCAGCCTGCTTGACAGGGACGATGAGCAGTTCTTC
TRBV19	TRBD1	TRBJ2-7	CASSKYGQGTFFEQYF	TGTGCCAGTAGTAAATACGGACAGGGGACTTTTTTCGAGCAGTACTTC